This T cell receptor (beta chain) was recovered during a study of STAT3 mutations in large granular lymphocyte leukemia. Whole-study context: Canonical activating STAT3 mutations were detected in roughly half of the longitudinally sequenced T-LGLL patients. Immunosuppressive therapy was given to more than half of T-LGLL patients. Findings and caveats of the study: TCR clonotype switching after therapy occurred in about 35% of the 18 patients. In T-cell large granular lymphocyte leukemia, about half of patients showed multiple immunodominant subclonotypes.

Sequenced by immunoSEQ multiplex PCR; TCRdb stores in-frame clones only, minus some. Of over 30,000 clones in the sample, approximately 83% were seen once. A remark on this clone: Its antigen is still unknown.

This clonotype was sampled from a man between 60 and 75 years old with T-cell large granular lymphocyte leukemia. Some clones in this sample may be carry-over from other donors' samples. Sequenced material: peripheral blood mononuclear cells.

The CDR3 sequence is CASSTSEGDQPQHF. In DNA, the CDR3 is TGTGCCAGCAGCACCTCCGAGGGGGATCAGCCCCAGCATTTT. The gene calls are TRBV13 and TRBJ1-5; TRBD1 is a possible D gene (6 bases). The CDR3 runs to 14 residues. V was trimmed by 5 bases and J by 5 bases, leaving 13 bases between them. Looked up from germline, CDR1 is PRHDT and CDR2 is FYEKMQ (reference sequence).